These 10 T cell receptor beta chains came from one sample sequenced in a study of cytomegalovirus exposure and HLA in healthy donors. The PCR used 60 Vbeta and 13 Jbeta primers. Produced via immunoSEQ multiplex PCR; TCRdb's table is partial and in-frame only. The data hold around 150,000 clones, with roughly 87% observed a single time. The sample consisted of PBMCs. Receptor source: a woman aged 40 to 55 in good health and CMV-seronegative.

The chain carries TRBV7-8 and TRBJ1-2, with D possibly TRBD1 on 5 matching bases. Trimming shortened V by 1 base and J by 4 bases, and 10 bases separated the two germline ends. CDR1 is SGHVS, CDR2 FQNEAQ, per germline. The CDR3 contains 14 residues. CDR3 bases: TGTGCCAGCAGCTTAGAGGGGCGAGGCTATGGCTACACCTTC. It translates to CASSLEGRGYGYTF.

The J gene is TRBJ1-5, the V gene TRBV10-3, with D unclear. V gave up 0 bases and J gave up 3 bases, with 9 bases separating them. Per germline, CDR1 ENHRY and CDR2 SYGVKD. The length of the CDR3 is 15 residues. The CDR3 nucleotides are TGTGCCATCAGTGAGTCGTACGGTACCAATCAGCCCCAGCATTTT. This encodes CAISESYGTNQPQHF.

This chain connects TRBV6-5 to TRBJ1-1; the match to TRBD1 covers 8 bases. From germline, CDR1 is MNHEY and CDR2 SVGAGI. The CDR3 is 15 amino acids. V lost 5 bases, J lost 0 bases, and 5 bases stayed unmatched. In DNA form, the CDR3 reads TGTGCCAGCAGTCACAGGGGGACAATGAACACTGAAGCTTTCTTT. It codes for CASSHRGTMNTEAFF.

The chain's CDR3 is CASSPGQDVLFF. As DNA, the CDR3 is TGTGCCAGCAGCCCTGGACAGGACGTGCTGTTTTTT. The rearrangement uses TRBV7-9 and TRBJ1-4, with 7 bases matching TRBD1. V shed 5 bases and J 14 bases; nucleotides not matched to a gene: 8. CDR1 is SEHNR and CDR2 is FQNEAQ in the germline V gene (reference sequence). The CDR3 has 12 amino acids.

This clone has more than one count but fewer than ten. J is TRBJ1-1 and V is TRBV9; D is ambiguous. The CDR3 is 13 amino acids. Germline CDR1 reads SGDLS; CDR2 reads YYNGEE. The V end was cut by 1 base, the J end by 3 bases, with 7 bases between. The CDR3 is CASSVISDTEAFF. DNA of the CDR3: TGTGCCAGCAGCGTAATTTCGGACACTGAAGCTTTCTTT.

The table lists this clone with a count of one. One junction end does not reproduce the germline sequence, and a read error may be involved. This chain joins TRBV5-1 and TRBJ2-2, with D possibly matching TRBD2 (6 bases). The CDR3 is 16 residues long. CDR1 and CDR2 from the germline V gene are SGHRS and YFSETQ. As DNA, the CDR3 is TGCGCCAGCAGGGGGTCGGAGGGCCAGGGCACCGGGGAGCGGTTTTTT. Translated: CASRGSEGQGTGERFF.

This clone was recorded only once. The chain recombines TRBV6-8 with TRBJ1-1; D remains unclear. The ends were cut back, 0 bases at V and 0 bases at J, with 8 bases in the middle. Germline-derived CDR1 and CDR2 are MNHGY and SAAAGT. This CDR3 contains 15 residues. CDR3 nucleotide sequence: TGTGCCAGCAGTTACTCCCGACGGGTGAACACTGAAGCTTTCTTT. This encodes CASSYSRRVNTEAFF.

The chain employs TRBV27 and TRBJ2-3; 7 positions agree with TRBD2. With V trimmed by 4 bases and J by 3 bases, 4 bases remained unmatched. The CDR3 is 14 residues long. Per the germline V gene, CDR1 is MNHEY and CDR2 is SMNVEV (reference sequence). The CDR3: CASSSWGGTDTQYF. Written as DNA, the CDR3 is TGTGCCAGCAGTTCCTGGGGGGGGACAGATACGCAGTATTTT.

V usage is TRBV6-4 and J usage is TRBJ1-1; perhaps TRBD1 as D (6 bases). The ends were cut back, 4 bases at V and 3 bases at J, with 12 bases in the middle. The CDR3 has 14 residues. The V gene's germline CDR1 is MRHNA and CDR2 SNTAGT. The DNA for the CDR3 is TGTGCCAGCAGTGGCGAACAGGGCGACACTGAAGCTTTCTTT. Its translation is CASSGEQGDTEAFF.

In DNA form, the CDR3 reads TGTGCCAGCATGGGAGCTAGAGGCTACACCTTC. Encoded protein: CASMGARGYTF. This chain uses TRBV2 with TRBJ1-2, with no clear D. Germline V lookup: CDR1 SNHLY, CDR2 FYNNEI. This CDR3 spans 11 amino acids. V was trimmed by 7 bases and J by 8 bases, leaving 11 bases between them.